This T cell receptor beta chain was recorded in a study of PD-1 blockade in classical Hodgkin lymphoma. This clone was seen just once. Antigen: not known. Relapses following autologous stem cell transplantation were seen in all patients, with brentuximab vedotin exposure varying. Produced via immunoSEQ multiplex PCR; TCRdb's table is partial and in-frame only. The repertoire consists of tens of thousands of clones, with over 60% occurring once and the leading ten covering about 17%. Study-level results: Baseline TCR diversity was reportedly lower in newly diagnosed patients than healthy donors. Differences between repertoires have undefined causes, possibly disease activity or prior therapy. Patients starting nivolumab less than 1 year after ASCT had lower diversity and were excluded from later analyses. Partial responders and progressors had significantly lower baseline TCR diversity.

CDR1 MGHRA and CDR2 YSYEKL come from the germline V gene. CDR3 length equals 14 residues. With V trimmed by 0 bases and J by 4 bases, 0 bases remained unmatched. The sequence was collected from a human donor with classical Hodgkin lymphoma. The material was peripheral blood mononuclear cells (PBMCs), obtained before the second cycle of nivolumab. The J gene is TRBJ1-2, the V gene TRBV4-1, with 9 bases that match TRBD1. CDR3 nucleotide sequence: TGCGCCAGCAGCCAAGAGGGACAGGGCTATGGCTACACCTTC. Encoded protein: CASSQEGQGYGYTF.